The source of this T cell receptor beta chain is a study of blood T cell repertoires in COVID-19. The overall study: Some COVID-19 samples were acute and others convalescent; all came from the United States, Italy and Spain. PBMCs, B-cell-depleted T cells, or T cells were the source of the cDNA or gDNA that made up the material.

Only a few counts were recorded for this clone. V lost 5 bases to trimming and J lost 4 bases; unmatched junction nucleotides: 7. This CDR3 spans 14 amino acids. Germline CDR1 and CDR2: SEHNR and FQNEAQ (reference sequence). In the authors' methods: By means of reference gene primer amplification, nucleated cell counts were estimated. Sequencing used immunoSEQ multiplex PCR; TCRdb keeps in-frame clones, though not all of them. The V and J calls and clone size were taken over from that table, and D and trimming were inferred from the DNA. The table has some 200,000 clones, about 76% seen once; the top ten hold approximately 9%.

The clonotype was recovered from a woman aged 45-65 years with active or convalescent COVID-19. Material for sequencing was peripheral blood. The chain uses TRBV7-9 and TRBJ2-5; 7 bases are a match to TRBD1. The CDR3 DNA reads TGTGCCAGCAGCCTGGGGACAGTGGGAGAGACCCAGTACTTC. It specifies CASSLGTVGETQYF.